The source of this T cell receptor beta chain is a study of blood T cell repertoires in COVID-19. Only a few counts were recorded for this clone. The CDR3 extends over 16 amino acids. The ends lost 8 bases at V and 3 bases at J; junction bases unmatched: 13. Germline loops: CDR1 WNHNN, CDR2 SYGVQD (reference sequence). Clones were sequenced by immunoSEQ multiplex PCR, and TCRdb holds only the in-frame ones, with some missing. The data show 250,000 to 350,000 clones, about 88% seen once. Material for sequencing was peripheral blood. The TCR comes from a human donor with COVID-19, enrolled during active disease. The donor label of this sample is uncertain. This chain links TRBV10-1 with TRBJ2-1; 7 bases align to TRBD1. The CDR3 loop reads CASHLPPGQNYNEQFF. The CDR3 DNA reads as TGCGCCAGCCATTTACCCCCGGGACAGAACTACAATGAGCAGTTCTTC.